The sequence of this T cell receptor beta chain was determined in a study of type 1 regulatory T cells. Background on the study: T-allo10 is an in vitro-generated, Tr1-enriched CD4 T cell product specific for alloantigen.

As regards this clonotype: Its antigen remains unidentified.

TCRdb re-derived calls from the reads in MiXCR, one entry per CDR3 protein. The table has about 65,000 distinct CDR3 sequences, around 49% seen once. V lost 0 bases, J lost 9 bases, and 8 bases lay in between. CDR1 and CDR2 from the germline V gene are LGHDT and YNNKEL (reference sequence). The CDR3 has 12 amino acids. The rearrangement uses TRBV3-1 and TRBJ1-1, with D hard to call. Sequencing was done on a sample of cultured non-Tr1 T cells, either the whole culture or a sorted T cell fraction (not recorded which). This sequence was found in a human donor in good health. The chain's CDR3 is CASSQDSRKAFF. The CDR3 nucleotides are TGTGCCAGCAGCCAAGATTCGCGTAAAGCTTTCTTT.